Following are 3 T cell receptor beta chains from one sample sequenced in a study of shared clonotypes between healthy human individuals. Here immunoSEQ multiplex PCR was the method, and the copy in TCRdb shows in-frame clones only, minus some. The table has some 2,000,000 clones, roughly 94% seen once. Material for sequencing was naive CD4+ T cells sorted from blood. Specified subset: CD45RA+ positively selected. These receptors were obtained from a man aged 18 to 29 in good health.

This clone occurred once. This chain connects TRBV30 to TRBJ2-7; TRBD1 matches at 7 bases. In germline, CDR1 is GTSNPN, CDR2 SVGIG (reference sequence). The CDR3 is 15 residues long. V dropped 0 bases and J dropped 1; count of bases not matched to a gene: 6. CDR3 sequence reads: CAWSVPAGGSYEQYF. In nucleotides, the CDR3 is TGTGCCTGGAGTGTGCCGGCAGGGGGATCCTACGAGCAGTACTTC.

V gene TRBV21-1 combines with J gene TRBJ1-3; the table names TRBD1, a call not compared with the DNA. TRBV21-1 is shown as a pseudogene. The CDR3 is made up of 13 amino acids. In DNA form, the CDR3 reads TGTGCCAGCAGCAAGGGGCGAGGAAACACCATATATTTT. Its translation: CASSKGRGNTIYF.

J is TRBJ1-1 and V is TRBV5-1; D may be TRBD1 (6 bases). Germline assignment: CDR1 SGHRS and CDR2 YFSETQ. The CDR3 contains 17 residues. The V end was cut by 3 bases, the J end by 0 bases, with 18 bases between. For the CDR3, the DNA is TGCGCCAGCAGCTGGAGAGCGACAGGCGGGGTGAACACTGAAGCTTTCTTT. Amino acids: CASSWRATGGVNTEAFF. The whole variable domain, remainder taken from reference TRBV5-1 and TRBJ1-1, is KAGVTQTPRYLIKTRGQQVTLSCSPISGHRSVSWYQQTPGQGLQFLFEYFSETQRNKGNFPGRFSGRQFSNSRSEMNVSTLELGDSALYLCASSWRATGGVNTEAFFGQGTRLTVV.